The rows below give T cell receptor beta chains drawn from one sample of a study of T cell responses to AZD1222 COVID-19 vaccine. Sequencing was performed with immunoSEQ multiplex PCR; in TCRdb, only in-frame clones are kept and a portion is missing. The table lists 150,000 to 160,000 clones, roughly 90% of them singletons. The sequences come from peripheral blood, collected on day 0 of AZD1222 vaccination. The receptors shown here come from an adult in good health. Each CDR3 is given without its conserved first and last residue. A D gene is named only where the DNA matches it firmly.

ASSHPTGATNEKLF TRBJ1-4 NA TRBV4-2
ASSLGPTVGTQY TRBJ2-3 NA TRBV10-1
ASSLLGLAGGSNTGELF TRBJ2-2 TRBD2 TRBV5-4
ASSSPLAAYNEQF TRBJ2-1 TRBD2 TRBV3-1/TRBV3-2
ASSLLASGYT TRBJ1-2 NA TRBV12-3/TRBV12-4
ASTWEGGHNEQF TRBJ2-1 NA TRBV19
ASRGRTGKNTEAF TRBJ1-1 TRBD1 TRBV19
ASTLPLAGVADNEQF TRBJ2-1 TRBD2 TRBV27
ASSPGPGRNTIY TRBJ1-3 NA TRBV28
ASSFSVNQPQH TRBJ1-5 NA TRBV28